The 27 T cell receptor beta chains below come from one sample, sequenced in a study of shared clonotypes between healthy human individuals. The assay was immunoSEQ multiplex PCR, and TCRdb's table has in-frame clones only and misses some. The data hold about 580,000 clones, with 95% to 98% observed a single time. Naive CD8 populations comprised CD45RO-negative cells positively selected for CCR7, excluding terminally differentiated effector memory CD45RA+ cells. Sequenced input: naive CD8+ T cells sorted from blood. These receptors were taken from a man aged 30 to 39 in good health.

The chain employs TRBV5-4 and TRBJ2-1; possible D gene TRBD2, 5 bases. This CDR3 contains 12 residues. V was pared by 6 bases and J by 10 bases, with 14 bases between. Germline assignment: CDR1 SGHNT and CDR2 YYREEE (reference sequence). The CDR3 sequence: CASTRSGGEQFF. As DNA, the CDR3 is TGTGCCAGCACCCGGTCAGGAGGCGAGCAGTTCTTC.

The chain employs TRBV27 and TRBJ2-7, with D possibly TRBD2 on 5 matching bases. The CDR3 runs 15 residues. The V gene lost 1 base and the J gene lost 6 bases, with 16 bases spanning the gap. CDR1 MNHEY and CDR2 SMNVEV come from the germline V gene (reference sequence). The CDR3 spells CASSLYLGGEGEQYF. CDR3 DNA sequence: TGTGCCAGCAGTTTATACCTAGGTGGAGAGGGCGAGCAGTACTTC.

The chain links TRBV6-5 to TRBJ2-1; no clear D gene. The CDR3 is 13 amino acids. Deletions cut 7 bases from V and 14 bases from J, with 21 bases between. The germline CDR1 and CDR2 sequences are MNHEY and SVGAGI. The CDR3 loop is CASIDMVTRSEFF. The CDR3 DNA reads TGTGCCAGCATTGACATGGTGACACGCTCGGAGTTCTTC.

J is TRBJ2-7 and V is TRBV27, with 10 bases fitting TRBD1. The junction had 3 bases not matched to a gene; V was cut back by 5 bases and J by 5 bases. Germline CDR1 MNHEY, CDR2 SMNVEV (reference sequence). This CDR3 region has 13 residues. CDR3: CASSTGTGDEQYF. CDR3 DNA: TGTGCCAGCAGTACCGGGACAGGGGACGAGCAGTACTTC.

CDR3: CASSEAIVWQNTEAFF. The CDR3 nucleotides read TGTGCCAGCAGTGAAGCGATTGTATGGCAGAACACTGAAGCTTTCTTT. This sequence joins TRBV6-1 and TRBJ1-1; D call uncertain. Trimming stripped 0 bases from V and 1 base from J, with 12 bases between. Germline loops: CDR1 MNHNS, CDR2 SASEGT. This CDR3 is 16 amino acids long.

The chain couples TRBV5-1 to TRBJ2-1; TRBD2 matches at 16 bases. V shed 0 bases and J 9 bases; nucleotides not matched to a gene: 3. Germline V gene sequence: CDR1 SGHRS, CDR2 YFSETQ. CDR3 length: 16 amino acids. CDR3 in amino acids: CASSLEGTSGRGEQFF. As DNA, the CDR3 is TGCGCCAGCAGCTTGGAAGGGACTAGCGGGAGGGGTGAGCAGTTCTTC.

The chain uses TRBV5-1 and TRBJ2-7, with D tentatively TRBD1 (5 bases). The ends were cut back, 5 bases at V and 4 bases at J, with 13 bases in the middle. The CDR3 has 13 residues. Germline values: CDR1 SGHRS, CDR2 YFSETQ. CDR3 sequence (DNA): TGCGCCAGCAGACAAGGGGTTGCGTACGAGCAGTACTTC. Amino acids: CASRQGVAYEQYF.

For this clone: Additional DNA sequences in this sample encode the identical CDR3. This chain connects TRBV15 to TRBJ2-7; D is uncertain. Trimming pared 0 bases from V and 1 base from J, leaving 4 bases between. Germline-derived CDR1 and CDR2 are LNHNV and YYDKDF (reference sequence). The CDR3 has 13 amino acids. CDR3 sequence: CATSRDRSYEQYF. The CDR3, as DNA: TGTGCCACCAGCAGAGACAGATCCTACGAGCAGTACTTC.

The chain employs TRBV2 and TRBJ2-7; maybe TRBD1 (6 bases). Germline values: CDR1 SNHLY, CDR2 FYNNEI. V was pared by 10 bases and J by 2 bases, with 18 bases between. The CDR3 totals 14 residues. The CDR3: CANSIPGATYEQYF. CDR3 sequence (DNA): TGTGCCAACTCGATCCCAGGGGCAACCTACGAGCAGTACTTC. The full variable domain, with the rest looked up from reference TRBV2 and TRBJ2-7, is EPEVTQTPSHQVTQMGQEVILRCVPISNHLYFYWYRQILGQKVEFLVSFYNNEISEKSEIFDDQFSVERPDGSNFTLKIRSTKLEDSAMYFCANSIPGATYEQYFGPGTRLTVT.

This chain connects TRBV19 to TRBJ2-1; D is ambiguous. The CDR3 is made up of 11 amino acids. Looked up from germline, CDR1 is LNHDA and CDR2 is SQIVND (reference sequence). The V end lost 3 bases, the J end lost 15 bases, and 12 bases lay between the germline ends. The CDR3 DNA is TGTGCCAGTAGTATTTCCCTACTCTGGTTCTTC. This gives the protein CASSISLLWFF.

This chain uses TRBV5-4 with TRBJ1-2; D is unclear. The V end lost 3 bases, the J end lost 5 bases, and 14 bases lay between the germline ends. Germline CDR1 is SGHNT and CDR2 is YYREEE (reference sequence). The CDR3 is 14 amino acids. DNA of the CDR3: TGTGCCAGCAGCTCGGCGGGCAGTTATTATGGCTACACCTTC. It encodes CASSSAGSYYGYTF.

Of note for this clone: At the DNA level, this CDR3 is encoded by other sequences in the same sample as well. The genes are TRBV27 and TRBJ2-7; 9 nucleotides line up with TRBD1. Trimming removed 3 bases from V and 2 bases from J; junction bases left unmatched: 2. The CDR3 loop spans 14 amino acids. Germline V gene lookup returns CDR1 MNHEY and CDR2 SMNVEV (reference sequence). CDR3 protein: CASSLGQGPYEQYF. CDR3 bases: TGTGCCAGCAGTTTGGGACAGGGACCCTACGAGCAGTACTTC.

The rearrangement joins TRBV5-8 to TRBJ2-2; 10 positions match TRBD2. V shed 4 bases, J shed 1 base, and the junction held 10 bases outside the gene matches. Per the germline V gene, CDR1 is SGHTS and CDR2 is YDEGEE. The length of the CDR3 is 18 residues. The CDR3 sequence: CASSPGLAREVNTGELFF. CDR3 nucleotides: TGTGCCAGCAGCCCGGGACTAGCGCGTGAAGTGAACACCGGGGAGCTGTTTTTT.

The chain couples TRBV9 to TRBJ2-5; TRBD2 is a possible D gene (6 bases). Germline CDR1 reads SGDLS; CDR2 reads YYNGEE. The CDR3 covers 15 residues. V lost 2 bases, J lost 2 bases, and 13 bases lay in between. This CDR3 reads CASSVEGTVQETQYF. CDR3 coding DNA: TGTGCCAGCAGCGTGGAGGGGACGGTACAAGAGACCCAGTACTTC.

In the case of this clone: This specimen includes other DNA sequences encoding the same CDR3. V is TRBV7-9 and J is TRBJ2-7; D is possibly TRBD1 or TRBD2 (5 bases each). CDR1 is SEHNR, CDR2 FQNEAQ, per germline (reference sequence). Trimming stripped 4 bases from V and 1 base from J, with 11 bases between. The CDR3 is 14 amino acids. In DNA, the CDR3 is TGTGCCAGCAGCTCCCCTGAGGGGTCCTACGAGCAGTACTTC. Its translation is CASSSPEGSYEQYF.

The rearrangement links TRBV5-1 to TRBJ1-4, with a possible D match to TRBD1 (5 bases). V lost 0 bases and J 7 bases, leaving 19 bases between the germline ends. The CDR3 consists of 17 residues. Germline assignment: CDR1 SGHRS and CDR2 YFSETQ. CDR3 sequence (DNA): TGCGCCAGCAGCTTGGAGTCGTTGACAGCGCAAGGTGAAAAACTGTTTTTT. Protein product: CASSLESLTAQGEKLFF.

The CDR3 DNA reads as TGTGCCAGCAGCTTACGGCCTAGCGGGAGTTTTGAGCAGTTCTTC. This gives the protein CASSLRPSGSFEQFF. This rearrangement joins TRBV11-2 to TRBJ2-1, with 10 positions matching TRBD2. The V gene's germline CDR1 is SGHAT and CDR2 FQNNGV. The trim removed 2 bases at V and 9 bases at J, leaving 7 bases unmatched. The CDR3 has 15 amino acids.

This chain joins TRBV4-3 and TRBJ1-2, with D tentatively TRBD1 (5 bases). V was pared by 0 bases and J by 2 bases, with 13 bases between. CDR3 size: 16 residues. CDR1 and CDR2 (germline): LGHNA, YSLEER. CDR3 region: CASSQEEVRANYGYTF. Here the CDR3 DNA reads TGCGCCAGCAGCCAAGAAGAAGTCAGGGCGAACTATGGCTACACCTTC.

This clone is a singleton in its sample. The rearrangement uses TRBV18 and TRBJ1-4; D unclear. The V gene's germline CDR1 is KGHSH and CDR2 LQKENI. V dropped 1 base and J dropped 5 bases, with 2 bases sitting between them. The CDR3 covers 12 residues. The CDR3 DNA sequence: TGTGCCAGCTCACCACGGAATGAAAAACTGTTTTTT. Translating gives CASSPRNEKLFF.

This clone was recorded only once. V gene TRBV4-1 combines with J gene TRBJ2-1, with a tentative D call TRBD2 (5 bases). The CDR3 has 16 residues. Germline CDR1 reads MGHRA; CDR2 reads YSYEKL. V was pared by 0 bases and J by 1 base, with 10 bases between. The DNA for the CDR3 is TGCGCCAGCAGCCAAGATCGGGGTAAGTCCTACAATGAGCAGTTCTTC. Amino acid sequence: CASSQDRGKSYNEQFF.

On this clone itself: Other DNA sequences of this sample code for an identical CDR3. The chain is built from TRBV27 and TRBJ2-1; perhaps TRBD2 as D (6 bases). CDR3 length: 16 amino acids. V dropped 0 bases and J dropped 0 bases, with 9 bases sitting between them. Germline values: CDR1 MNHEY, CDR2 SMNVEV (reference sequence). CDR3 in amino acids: CASSLSPGSSYNEQFF. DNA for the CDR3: TGTGCCAGCAGTTTATCGCCCGGGAGCTCCTACAATGAGCAGTTCTTC.

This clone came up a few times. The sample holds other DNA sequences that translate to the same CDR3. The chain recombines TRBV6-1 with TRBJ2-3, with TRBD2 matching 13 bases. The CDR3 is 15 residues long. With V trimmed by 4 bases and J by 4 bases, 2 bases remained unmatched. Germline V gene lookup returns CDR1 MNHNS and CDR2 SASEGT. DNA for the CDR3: TGTGCCAGCAGTGGACTAGCGGGAGGCCCAGATACGCAGTATTTT. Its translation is CASSGLAGGPDTQYF.

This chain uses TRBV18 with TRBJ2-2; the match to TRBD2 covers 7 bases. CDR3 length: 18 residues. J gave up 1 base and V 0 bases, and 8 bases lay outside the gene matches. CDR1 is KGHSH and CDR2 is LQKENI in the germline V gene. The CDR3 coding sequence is TGTGCCAGCTCACCACCGACTAGCACTAATTTGAACACCGGGGAGCTGTTTTTT. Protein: CASSPPTSTNLNTGELFF.

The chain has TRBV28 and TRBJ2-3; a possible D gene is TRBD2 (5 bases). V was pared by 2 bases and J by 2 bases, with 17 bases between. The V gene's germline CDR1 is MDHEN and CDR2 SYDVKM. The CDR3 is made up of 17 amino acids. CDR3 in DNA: TGTGCCAGCAGTTTAACACGAATCAGCGGAGACACAGATACGCAGTATTTT. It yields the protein CASSLTRISGDTDTQYF.

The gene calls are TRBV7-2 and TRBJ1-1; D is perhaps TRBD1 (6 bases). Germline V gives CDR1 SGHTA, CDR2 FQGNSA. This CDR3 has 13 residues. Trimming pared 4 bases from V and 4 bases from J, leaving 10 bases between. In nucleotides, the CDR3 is TGTGCCAGCAGCTGGAGGGGGGTCACTGAAGCTTTCTTT. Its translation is CASSWRGVTEAFF.

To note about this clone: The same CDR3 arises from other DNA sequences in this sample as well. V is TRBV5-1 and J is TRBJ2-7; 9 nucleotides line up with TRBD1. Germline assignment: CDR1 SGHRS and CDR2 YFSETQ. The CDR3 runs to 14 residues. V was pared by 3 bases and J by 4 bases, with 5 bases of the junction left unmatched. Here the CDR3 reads CASSWGTGSYEQYF. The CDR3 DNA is TGCGCCAGCAGCTGGGGGACAGGGTCTTACGAGCAGTACTTC.

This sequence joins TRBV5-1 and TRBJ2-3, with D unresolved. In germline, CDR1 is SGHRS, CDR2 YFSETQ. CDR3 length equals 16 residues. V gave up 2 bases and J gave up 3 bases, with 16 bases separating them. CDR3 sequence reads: CASSLTSLRLTDTQYF. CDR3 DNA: TGCGCCAGCAGCTTAACTTCCCTAAGGTTAACAGATACGCAGTATTTT. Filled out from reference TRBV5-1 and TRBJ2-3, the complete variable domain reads KAGVTQTPRYLIKTRGQQVTLSCSPISGHRSVSWYQQTPGQGLQFLFEYFSETQRNKGNFPGRFSGRQFSNSRSEMNVSTLELGDSALYLCASSLTSLRLTDTQYFGPGTRLTVL.